A single sample gave rise to the 10 T cell receptor beta chains below, sequenced in a study of blood T cell repertoires in COVID-19. Clones were sequenced by immunoSEQ multiplex PCR, and TCRdb holds only the in-frame ones, with some missing. The table records 300,000 to 450,000 clones, more than 75% of them present only once. Sequencing was carried out using PBMCs or T cells enriched from blood (not recorded which). The source is a young woman who had recovered from COVID-19.

The chain is built from TRBV7-8 and TRBJ2-5; 10 bases match TRBD1. Germline V gene lookup returns CDR1 SGHVS and CDR2 FQNEAQ. The V and J ends lost 5 bases and 4 bases, in that order; junction bases with no gene match: 10. The CDR3 spans 16 residues. CDR3 DNA: TGTGCCAGCAGCCTCCGGACAGGGGGTATTGTAGAGACCCAGTACTTC. Amino acid sequence: CASSLRTGGIVETQYF.

V gene TRBV19 combines with J gene TRBJ2-2; possibly TRBD1 for D (6 bases). V was pared by 4 bases and J by 7 bases, with 13 bases between. Germline V gene lookup returns CDR1 LNHDA and CDR2 SQIVND (reference sequence). The CDR3 extends over 14 amino acids. CDR3 region: CASSNTGSGGELFF. The DNA of the CDR3 is TGTGCCAGTAGTAATACAGGGTCCGGCGGGGAGCTGTTTTTT. The whole variable domain, remainder taken from reference TRBV19 and TRBJ2-2, is DGGITQSPKYLFRKEGQNVTLSCEQNLNHDAMYWYRQDPGQGLRLIYYSQIVNDFQKGDIAEGYSVSREKKESFPLTVTSAQKNPTAFYLCASSNTGSGGELFFGEGSRLTVL.

The gene calls are TRBV6-1 and TRBJ2-5; 8 bases map to TRBD2. There are 16 residues in the CDR3. The germline V gene encodes CDR1 MNHNS and CDR2 SASEGT. J lost 3 bases, V lost 2 bases, and 8 bases had no gene match. Written as DNA, the CDR3 is TGTGCCAGCAGTGAACGGGCGGGGGGCTTAAAAGAGACCCAGTACTTC. Translating it yields CASSERAGGLKETQYF.

This rearrangement joins TRBV7-3 to TRBJ2-1, with TRBD2 matching over 13 bases. J lost 4 bases, V lost 5 bases, and 8 bases had no gene match. The CDR3 totals 17 residues. Germline CDR1 reads SGHTA; CDR2 reads FQGTGA. CDR3 sequence reads: CASSKLAGGPPYNEQFF. The CDR3 DNA is TGTGCCAGCAGCAAACTAGCGGGGGGGCCTCCTTACAATGAGCAGTTCTTC. The full variable domain, completed using reference TRBV7-3 and TRBJ2-1, is GAGVSQTPSNKVTEKGKYVELRCDPISGHTALYWYRQSLGQGPEFLIYFQGTGAADDSGLPNDRFFAVRPEGSVSTLKIQRTERGDSAVYLCASSKLAGGPPYNEQFFGPGTRLTVL.

The V call is TRBV4-1, the J call TRBJ2-7; D perhaps matches TRBD2 (7 bases). The germline V gene has CDR1 MGHRA and CDR2 YSYEKL. Trimming shortened V by 8 bases and J by 6 bases, and 17 bases separated the two germline ends. The CDR3 consists of 13 residues. In DNA form, the CDR3 reads TGCGCCAGCTGGGGGGGGCAACTGGGCGAGCAGTACTTC. It specifies CASWGGQLGEQYF.

The chain uses TRBV3-1 (or the pseudogene TRBV3-2) and TRBJ2-1, with D possibly being TRBD2 (6 bases). The CDR3 runs 20 residues. Trimming shortened V by 4 bases and J by 0 bases, and 25 bases separated the two germline ends. Germline CDR1 is LGHDT and CDR2 is YNNKEL (reference sequence). For the CDR3, the DNA is TGTGCCAGCAGCCTTGGGGGGAGCGGGCGCCCCTTAAGCTCCTACAATGAGCAGTTCTTC. Residues: CASSLGGSGRPLSSYNEQFF.

The chain couples TRBV5-6 to TRBJ2-5, with TRBD1 as a possible D gene (6 bases). Germline-derived CDR1 and CDR2 are SGHDT and YYEEEE. CDR3 length equals 14 residues. V lost 2 bases, J lost 1 base, and 9 bases lay in between. The CDR3 region has the DNA TGTGCCAGCAGCTTCCGGGACACCCAAGAGACCCAGTACTTC. Its protein product is CASSFRDTQETQYF.

This clone was recorded a few times. This chain joins TRBV18 and TRBJ1-4; maybe TRBD1 (5 bases). This CDR3 has 13 residues. The V gene lost 3 bases and the J gene lost 4 bases, with 6 bases spanning the gap. The germline gives CDR1 KGHSH, CDR2 LQKENI. The CDR3: CASSPGLNEKLFF. CDR3 DNA: TGTGCCAGCTCACCGGGGCTTAATGAAAAACTGTTTTTT.

In nucleotides, the CDR3 is TGTGCCAGTACCTACGTCATGGCGGGCTATGGCTACACCTTC. Translated, it gives CASTYVMAGYGYTF. This chain connects TRBV19 to TRBJ1-2; no reliable D call. Germline CDR1 and CDR2: LNHDA and SQIVND (reference sequence). V was trimmed by 7 bases and J by 4 bases, leaving 16 bases between them. The CDR3 has 14 amino acids.

The genes are TRBV3-1 (or the pseudogene TRBV3-2) and TRBJ1-5; possible D gene TRBD1, 6 bases. This CDR3 has 13 residues. The V gene's germline CDR1 is LGHDT and CDR2 YNNKEL (reference sequence). Trimming took off 3 bases at V and 6 bases at J, with 9 bases between the two ends. CDR3 nucleotide sequence: TGTGCCAGCAGCCACGGACAGCGTCAGCCCCAGCATTTT. Protein sequence: CASSHGQRQPQHF.